The T cell receptor (beta chain) described here comes from a study of cytomegalovirus exposure and HLA in healthy donors. Use of 60 Vbeta and 13 Jbeta primers characterized the PCR. Libraries were prepared by immunoSEQ multiplex PCR; TCRdb keeps only in-frame clonotypes and omits some of them. The sample lists some 200,000 clones; 70% to 80% were seen once. Germline CDR1 and CDR2: MNHEY and SMNVEV (reference sequence). The CDR3 sequence is 12 residues long. The sequenced sample was PBMCs. V and J are TRBV27 and TRBJ2-5; D is possibly TRBD2 (5 bases). The J call is uncertain, as TRBJ2-7 better fits the DNA end. The receptor was isolated from a woman in her forties or fifties in good health and CMV-seronegative. This CDR3 is CASSFEGYEQYF. CDR3 DNA sequence: TGTGCCAGCAGTTTTGAGGGTTACGAGCAGTACTTC.